Reported below is one T cell receptor (beta chain). This record comes from a study of blood T cell repertoires in COVID-19. Study as a whole: Among Cohort 3 donors, those recovered had two negative PCRs, clearance, or symptom resolution. COVID-19 samples collected from the United States, Italy and Spain covered acute and convalescent phases.

The J segment lost 3 bases and the V segment lost 5 bases, leaving 7 bases of the junction unmatched. The germline CDR1 and CDR2 sequences are SNHLY and FYNNEI. The CDR3 extends over 15 amino acids. The protocol was immunoSEQ multiplex PCR, while the TCRdb copy is restricted to in-frame clones and leaves out a portion. The sample lists about 360,000 clones; around 87% were seen once. The sequenced sample consisted of PBMCs or T cells enriched from blood (not recorded which). The receptor comes from a man aged 40-49 years in a cohort exposed to, infected with or recovered from COVID-19 (not recorded which). The genes are TRBV2 and TRBJ1-3; 7 nucleotides match TRBD1. DNA of the CDR3: TGTGCCAGCAGTCCTTCGACAGGGTTTGGAAACACCATATATTTT. Residues: CASSPSTGFGNTIYF.